This TCR beta chain was sequenced for a study of T cell responses to AZD1222 COVID-19 vaccine. A word on this clone: What it binds is unknown.

Study observations and caveats: Unmutated regions of variants are reportedly targeted by nearly half of spike-specific TCRs. Mostly white British, mostly female donors; authors suggested clonal diversity may be underestimated. Across spike, vaccine-associated CD4 TCRs were found, dominant at 160-218 and 743-854.

Germline loops: CDR1 MRHNA, CDR2 SNTAGT. V was trimmed by 0 bases and J by 8 bases, leaving 12 bases between them. There are 14 residues in the CDR3. Clones were read by immunoSEQ multiplex PCR, and TCRdb kept only the in-frame ones, dropping some. The data hold some 74,000 clones, with 70% to 90% observed a single time. This clonotype was obtained from an adult who received the AZD1222 COVID-19 vaccine. V is TRBV6-4 and J is TRBJ2-3; D unresolved. Sequencing was performed on peripheral blood, taken 28 days after the second AZD1222 dose. The CDR3 here is CASSDSSIGGTQYF. DNA for the CDR3: TGTGCCAGCAGTGACTCGAGTATAGGCGGTACGCAGTATTTT.